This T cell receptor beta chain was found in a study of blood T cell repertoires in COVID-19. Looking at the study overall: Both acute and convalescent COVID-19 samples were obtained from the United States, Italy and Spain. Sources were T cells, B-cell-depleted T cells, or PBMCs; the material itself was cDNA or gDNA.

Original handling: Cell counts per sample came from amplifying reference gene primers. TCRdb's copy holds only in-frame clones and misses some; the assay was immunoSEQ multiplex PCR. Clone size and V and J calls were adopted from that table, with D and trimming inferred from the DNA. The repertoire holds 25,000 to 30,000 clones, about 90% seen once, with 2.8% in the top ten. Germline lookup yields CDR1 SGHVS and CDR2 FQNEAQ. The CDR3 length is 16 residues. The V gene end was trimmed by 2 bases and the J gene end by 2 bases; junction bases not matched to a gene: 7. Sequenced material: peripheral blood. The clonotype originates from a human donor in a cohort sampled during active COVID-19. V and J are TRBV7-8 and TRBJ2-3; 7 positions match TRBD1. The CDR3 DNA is TGTGCCAGCAGCTTAAGAGCAGGGGGTCCCACAGATACGCAGTATTTT. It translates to CASSLRAGGPTDTQYF.